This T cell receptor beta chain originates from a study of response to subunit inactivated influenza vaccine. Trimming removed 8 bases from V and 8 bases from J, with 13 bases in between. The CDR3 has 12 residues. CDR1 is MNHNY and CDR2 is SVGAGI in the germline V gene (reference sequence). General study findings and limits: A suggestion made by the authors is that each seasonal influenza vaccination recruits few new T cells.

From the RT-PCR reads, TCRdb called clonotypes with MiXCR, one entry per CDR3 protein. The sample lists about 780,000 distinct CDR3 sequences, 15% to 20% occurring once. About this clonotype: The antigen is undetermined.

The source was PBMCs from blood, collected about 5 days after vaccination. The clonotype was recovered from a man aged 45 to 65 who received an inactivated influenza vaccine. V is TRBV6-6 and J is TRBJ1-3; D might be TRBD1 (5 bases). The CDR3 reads CASLGQSHTIYF. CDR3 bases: TGTGCCAGCCTAGGACAATCTCACACCATATATTTT.